This passage covers 29 T cell receptor beta chains from one sample sequenced in a study of T cell responses to AZD1222 COVID-19 vaccine. Clones were sequenced by immunoSEQ multiplex PCR, and TCRdb holds only the in-frame ones, with some missing. This table has about 150,000 clones, around four fifths appearing once. The specimen was peripheral blood, collected on day 0 of AZD1222 vaccination. Receptors were obtained from an adult in good health.

This chain joins TRBV11-2 and TRBJ1-2, with D unclear. This CDR3 is 14 amino acids long. V lost 0 bases and J lost 2, with 7 bases in between. Germline values: CDR1 SGHAT, CDR2 FQNNGV. Here the CDR3 DNA reads TGTGCCAGCAGCTTAGAAGGCAGGAACTATGGCTACACCTTC. Its protein product is CASSLEGRNYGYTF.

The gene calls are TRBV6-5 and TRBJ1-5; TRBD1 aligns across 8 bases. Germline CDR1 MNHEY, CDR2 SVGAGI. The CDR3 sequence is 14 residues long. The V and J ends lost 8 bases and 9 bases, in that order; junction bases with no gene match: 12. Written as DNA, the CDR3 is TGTGCCAGCTCTCCGACAGGGGCTCCGGGGCCCCAGCATTTT. Protein product: CASSPTGAPGPQHF.

CDR3 loop: CASSPTYEGLGGYTF. The CDR3 bases are TGTGCCAGCAGCCCGACCTATGAGGGGCTGGGGGGCTACACCTTC. The chain links TRBV7-6 to TRBJ1-2, with a weak D call TRBD1 (5 bases). Trimming removed 5 bases from V and 8 bases from J, with 21 bases in between. The CDR3 is 15 amino acids. CDR1 SGHVS and CDR2 FNYEAQ come from the germline V gene.

About this clone itself: No conserved phenylalanine or tryptophan ends this CDR3, so it is likely a read error. It is unclear where the CDR3 begins or ends on the DNA, so no DNA is shown, and the CDR3 is as TCRdb lists it. The chain recombines TRBV6-5 with TRBJ1-1; the D call of TRBD1 is as the table states it, not checked on the DNA. The CDR3 contains 11 residues when both ends are counted. From germline, CDR1 is MNHEY and CDR2 SVGAGI. CDR3 sequence: CASRFRDRWED.

V is TRBV7-9 and J is TRBJ2-7; the match to TRBD2 covers 12 bases. The ends lost 5 bases at V and 3 bases at J; junction bases unmatched: 8. The CDR3 loop spans 16 amino acids. In germline, CDR1 is SEHNR, CDR2 FQNEAQ (reference sequence). CDR3 protein: CASSPRLAGAHYEQYF. Written as DNA, the CDR3 is TGTGCCAGCAGCCCCAGACTAGCGGGGGCGCACTACGAGCAGTACTTC. The complete variable domain, with remaining parts taken from reference TRBV7-9 and TRBJ2-7, reads DTGVSQNPRHKITKRGQNVTFRCDPISEHNRLYWYRQTLGQGPEFLTYFQNEAQLEKSRLLSDRFSAERPKGSFSTLEIQRTEQGDSAMYLCASSPRLAGAHYEQYFGPGTRLTVT.

V gene TRBV24-1 combines with J gene TRBJ1-2; 9 nucleotides match TRBD1. The V gene's germline CDR1 is KGHDR and CDR2 SFDVKD. The J segment lost 8 bases and the V segment lost 4 bases, leaving 13 bases of the junction unmatched. The CDR3 loop spans 16 amino acids. Written as DNA, the CDR3 is TGTGCCACCAGTGACCCAGGTTCCGGGACAGGGCAGGGCTACACCTTC. It specifies CATSDPGSGTGQGYTF.

The CDR3 loop is CASSPAKGGGNQPQHF. The CDR3 DNA sequence: TGTGCCAGCAGCCCAGCTAAAGGGGGCGGCAATCAGCCCCAGCATTTT. V is TRBV28 and J is TRBJ1-5; 7 nucleotides match TRBD1. The CDR3 has 16 residues. The V and J ends lost 6 bases and 2 bases, in that order; junction bases with no gene match: 10. From germline, CDR1 is MDHEN and CDR2 SYDVKM. The full variable domain, in which reference TRBV28 and TRBJ1-5 provide the parts outside the CDR3, is DVKVTQSSRYLVKRTGEKVFLECVQDMDHENMFWYRQDPGLGLRLIYFSYDVKMKEKGDIPEGYSVSREKKERFSLILESASTNQTSMYLCASSPAKGGGNQPQHFGDGTRLSIL.

The CDR3 DNA is TGTGCCAGCAGTGAAGCGCTTCGAGTTTATGGCTACACCTTC. Its protein is CASSEALRVYGYTF. The J gene is TRBJ1-2, the V gene TRBV2; D remains ambiguous. V was trimmed by 0 bases and J by 5 bases, leaving 10 bases between them. Germline CDR1 reads SNHLY; CDR2 reads FYNNEI. The CDR3 length is 14 residues.

The rearrangement joins TRBV6-5 to TRBJ1-1; D not certain. Per germline, CDR1 MNHEY and CDR2 SVGAGI. This CDR3 is 15 amino acids long. Trimming removed 0 bases at V and 1 base at J, with 9 bases between. CDR3 nucleotide sequence: TGTGCCAGCAGTTACTCCGGAGCAGGGAACACTGAAGCTTTCTTT. Protein: CASSYSGAGNTEAFF.

This clone was observed a few times. J is TRBJ1-3 and V is TRBV30, with D perhaps matching TRBD1 (6 bases). The CDR3 loop spans 16 amino acids. From germline, CDR1 is GTSNPN and CDR2 SVGIG (reference sequence). Trimming took 2 bases from V and 4 from J, leaving 18 bases between them. The CDR3 reads CAWSSWGGHSGNTIYF. CDR3 DNA sequence: TGTGCCTGGAGTTCTTGGGGGGGGCATTCGGGAAACACCATATATTTT. Drawing the rest from reference TRBV30 and TRBJ1-3, the complete variable domain is SQTIHQWPATLVQPVGSPLSLECTVEGTSNPNLYWYRQAAGRGLQLLFYSVGIGQISSEVPQNLSASRPQDRQFILSSKKLLLSDSGFYLCAWSSWGGHSGNTIYFGEGSWLTVV.

This clone has only a few counts. The rearrangement uses TRBV6-6 and TRBJ1-6; tentatively, D is TRBD1 (5 bases). Germline CDR1 MNHNY, CDR2 SVGAGI (reference sequence). Trimming removed 6 bases from V and 4 bases from J, with 13 bases in between. The CDR3 length is 15 residues. The CDR3 spells CASSSGGNYNSPLHF. DNA of the CDR3: TGTGCCAGCAGCTCCGGGGGGAATTATAATTCACCCCTCCACTTT.

The sample holds a few counts of this clone. The rearrangement uses TRBV6-4 and TRBJ2-6; D remains ambiguous. The CDR3 loop spans 16 amino acids. Trimming stripped 0 bases from V and 0 bases from J, with 6 bases between. Germline V gene sequence: CDR1 MRHNA, CDR2 SNTAGT. CDR3 in amino acids: CASSDSGNSGANVLTF. CDR3 nucleotides: TGTGCCAGCAGTGACTCTGGCAACTCTGGGGCCAACGTCCTGACTTTC.

The CDR3 loop reads CASSFTSASSYEQYF. CDR3 nucleotide sequence: TGTGCCAGCAGCTTCACTAGCGCGAGCTCCTACGAGCAGTACTTC. The rearrangement links TRBV5-4 to TRBJ2-7, with 7 bases that match TRBD2. V trimming: 2 bases; J trimming: 0 bases; junction bases outside the gene matches: 5. The CDR3 is made up of 15 amino acids. Per germline, CDR1 SGHNT and CDR2 YYREEE (reference sequence).

In nucleotides, the CDR3 is TGTGCCAGTAGTATCGACTCCAGCTCCTACGAGCAGTACTTC. It is translated as CASSIDSSSYEQYF. The chain combines TRBV19 with TRBJ2-7; unclear D gene. The CDR3 loop spans 14 amino acids. Germline V gene data show CDR1 as LNHDA and CDR2 as SQIVND (reference sequence). V was clipped by 3 bases and J by 0 bases, with 9 bases between them.

The chain joins TRBV27 to TRBJ1-1; D is perhaps TRBD1 (5 bases). The CDR3 extends over 17 amino acids. V lost 1 base and J 5 bases, leaving 20 bases between the germline ends. Germline V CDR1 and CDR2: MNHEY, SMNVEV (reference sequence). CDR3 in amino acids: CASSLYGTEPGGTEAFF. The CDR3 DNA is TGTGCCAGCAGTTTATATGGGACCGAGCCGGGTGGTACTGAAGCTTTCTTT.

In its sample, this clone was seen once. The chain links TRBV28 to TRBJ2-3; D gene uncertain. With 4 bases removed from V and 4 bases from J, the gap between germline ends came to 12 bases. Germline V gene sequence: CDR1 MDHEN, CDR2 SYDVKM. The CDR3 runs to 14 residues. CDR3 sequence (DNA): TGTGCCAGCAGTTCCTCTCGCAAACCAGATACGCAGTATTTT. It is translated as CASSSSRKPDTQYF. The full variable domain, completed using reference TRBV28 and TRBJ2-3, is DVKVTQSSRYLVKRTGEKVFLECVQDMDHENMFWYRQDPGLGLRLIYFSYDVKMKEKGDIPEGYSVSREKKERFSLILESASTNQTSMYLCASSSSRKPDTQYFGPGTRLTVL.

The gene calls are TRBV28 and TRBJ1-1; D not certain. CDR1 MDHEN and CDR2 SYDVKM come from the germline V gene. Trimming shortened V by 10 bases and J by 1 base, and 13 bases separated the two germline ends. This CDR3 has 13 residues. The CDR3 is CAIRPGSNTEAFF. CDR3 nucleotides: TGTGCCATCCGCCCGGGGTCGAACACTGAAGCTTTCTTT.

This chain joins TRBV19 and TRBJ1-6; no reliable D call. This CDR3 comprises 17 residues. Germline assignment: CDR1 LNHDA and CDR2 SQIVND (reference sequence). V was cut by 4 bases and J by 3 bases, with 16 bases left in between. The CDR3 region has the DNA TGTGCCAGTAGTACAGGAGGTGAAGCTTTCTATAATTCACCCCTCCACTTT. As protein: CASSTGGEAFYNSPLHF.

The V and J genes are TRBV18 and TRBJ1-5; 8 bases fit TRBD1. J gave up 3 bases and V 8 bases, and 3 bases lay outside the gene matches. The germline V gene has CDR1 KGHSH and CDR2 LQKENI. The CDR3 totals 13 residues. Here the CDR3 DNA reads TGTGCCAGCGCACAGGGGGACAATCAGCCCCAGCATTTT. This encodes CASAQGDNQPQHF.

The chain links TRBV10-3 to TRBJ1-1; a weak D match, TRBD1 (5 bases). Germline CDR1 is ENHRY and CDR2 is SYGVKD. Trimming left V 5 bases short and J 0 bases short, with 19 bases between. This CDR3 has 17 residues. The CDR3 DNA reads as TGTGCCATCAGTTCCCCCTCGGGGGAAAGGATGAACACTGAAGCTTTCTTT. Translation gives CAISSPSGERMNTEAFF.

The rearrangement joins TRBV19 to TRBJ1-1; weak D call: TRBD1 (5 bases). V was cut by 8 bases and J by 0 bases, with 13 bases left in between. CDR1 and CDR2 from the germline V gene are LNHDA and SQIVND (reference sequence). CDR3 length: 14 amino acids. This CDR3 is CASAKGTVNTEAFF. The CDR3 coding sequence is TGTGCCAGTGCCAAAGGGACGGTGAACACTGAAGCTTTCTTT.

This clone is a singleton in its sample. The rearrangement joins TRBV24-1 to TRBJ1-5; TRBD1 agrees at 7 bases. Trimming removed 9 bases from V and 5 bases from J; junction bases left unmatched: 6. This CDR3 spans 13 amino acids. Germline loops: CDR1 KGHDR, CDR2 SFDVKD. The CDR3 nucleotides are TGTGCCACCGGGGGCAGGGGGGATCAGCCCCAGCATTTT. It yields the protein CATGGRGDQPQHF.

The V gene is TRBV29-1, the J gene TRBJ1-1; D is unclear. V lost 2 bases, J lost 9 bases, and 13 bases lay in between. This CDR3 is 12 amino acids long. The germline CDR1 and CDR2 sequences are SQVTM and ANQGSEA. The CDR3 region has the DNA TGCAGCGTTGAAATCCAGGCAGGCAAAGCTTTCTTT. The encoded protein is CSVEIQAGKAFF.

The CDR3 loop is CASSFSGGLNTEAFF. Here the CDR3 DNA reads TGTGCCAGCAGCTTTTCGGGGGGCTTGAACACTGAAGCTTTCTTT. This chain connects TRBV5-5 to TRBJ1-1; D perhaps matches TRBD1 (6 bases). This CDR3 has 15 amino acids. Germline lookup yields CDR1 SGHKS and CDR2 YYEKEE (reference sequence). The V and J ends lost 2 bases and 0 bases respectively, with 11 bases between them.

The CDR3 DNA is TGTGCCAGCAGTGACAGGGCCGTACCTAACTATGGCTACACCTTC. It yields the protein CASSDRAVPNYGYTF. V is TRBV25-1 and J is TRBJ1-2; a weak D match, TRBD1 (5 bases). V lost 3 bases to trimming and J lost 0 bases, with 11 bases between them. Germline loops: CDR1 MGHDK, CDR2 SYGVNS. The CDR3 has 15 residues.

The CDR3 DNA reads TGTGCCATCAGTGACCTGGGAACGGCCGGGGAGCTGTTTTTT. The encoded protein is CAISDLGTAGELFF. V is TRBV10-3 and J is TRBJ2-2, with unresolved D. V was pared by 3 bases and J by 6 bases, with 11 bases between. The CDR3 is 14 residues long. Germline loops: CDR1 ENHRY, CDR2 SYGVKD.

The chain carries TRBV25-1 and TRBJ2-2, with TRBD1 as a possible D gene (6 bases). The CDR3 has 16 amino acids. Germline CDR1 is MGHDK and CDR2 is SYGVNS. Trimming removed 4 bases from V and 0 bases from J, with 12 bases in between. The CDR3 sequence is CASSGRTGSNTGELFF. The CDR3, as DNA: TGTGCCAGCAGTGGTCGTACAGGGTCGAACACCGGGGAGCTGTTTTTT.

The gene calls are TRBV27 and TRBJ2-1; D is unresolved. The CDR3 totals 14 residues. The V end lost 5 bases, the J end lost 0 bases, and 8 bases lay between the germline ends. Germline assignment: CDR1 MNHEY and CDR2 SMNVEV (reference sequence). CDR3 coding DNA: TGTGCCAGCAGTCTGGCTAACTCCTACAATGAGCAGTTCTTC. The encoded protein is CASSLANSYNEQFF.

The chain employs TRBV7-3 and TRBJ2-1, with no clear D. With 2 bases removed from V and 15 bases from J, the gap between germline ends came to 14 bases. The CDR3 covers 12 residues. Germline V lookup: CDR1 SGHTA, CDR2 FQGTGA. The chain's CDR3 is CASSLGSQRPFF. Here the CDR3 DNA reads TGTGCCAGCAGCTTAGGTTCCCAGAGGCCGTTCTTC. Using reference TRBV7-3 and TRBJ2-1 for the parts outside the CDR3, the full variable domain is GAGVSQTPSNKVTEKGKYVELRCDPISGHTALYWYRQSLGQGPEFLIYFQGTGAADDSGLPNDRFFAVRPEGSVSTLKIQRTERGDSAVYLCASSLGSQRPFFGPGTRLTVL.